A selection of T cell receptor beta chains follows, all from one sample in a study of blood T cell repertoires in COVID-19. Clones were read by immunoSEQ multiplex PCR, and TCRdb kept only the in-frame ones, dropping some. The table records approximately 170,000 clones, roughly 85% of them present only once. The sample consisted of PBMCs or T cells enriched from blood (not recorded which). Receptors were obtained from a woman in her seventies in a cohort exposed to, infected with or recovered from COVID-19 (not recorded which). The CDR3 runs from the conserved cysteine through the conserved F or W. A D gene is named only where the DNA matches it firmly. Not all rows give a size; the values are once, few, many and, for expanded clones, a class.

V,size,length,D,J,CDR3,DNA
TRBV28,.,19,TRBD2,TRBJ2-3,CASANVGLAGVRRTDTQYF,TGTGCCAGCGCAAACGTCGGACTAGCGGGAGTAAGGAGGACAGATACGCAGTATTTT
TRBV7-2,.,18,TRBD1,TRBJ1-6,CASSLFWTGNSYNSPLHF,TGTGCCAGCAGCCTTTTTTGGACAGGGAACTCCTATAATTCACCCCTCCACTTT
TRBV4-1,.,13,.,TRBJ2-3,CASSQDSGDTQYF,TGCGCCAGCAGCCAAGATTCAGGAGATACGCAGTATTTT
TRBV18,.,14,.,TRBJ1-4,CASSPAGGHEKLFF,TGTGCCAGCTCACCGGCCGGGGGTCATGAAAAACTGTTTTTT
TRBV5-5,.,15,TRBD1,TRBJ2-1,CASSLRTGVLHEQFF,TGTGCCAGCAGCTTGCGGACAGGGGTGCTCCATGAGCAGTTCTTC
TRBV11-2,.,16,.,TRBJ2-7,CASSLGGRLLAYEQYF,TGTGCCAGCAGCCTAGGGGGGCGACTCCTAGCCTACGAGCAGTACTTC
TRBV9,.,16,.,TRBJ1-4,CASSPTGNPAPEKLFF,TGTGCCAGCAGCCCGACGGGAAACCCTGCTCCGGAAAAACTGTTTTTT
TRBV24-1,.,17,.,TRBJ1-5,CATSVGRGLGGNQPQHF,TGTGCCACCAGTGTGGGCAGGGGCCTTGGGGGCAATCAGCCCCAGCATTTT
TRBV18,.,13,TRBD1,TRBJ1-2,CASSPGQGNGYTF,TGTGCCAGCTCACCAGGACAGGGGAATGGCTACACCTTC
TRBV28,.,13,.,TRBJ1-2,CASSLTSPGGYTF,TGTGCCAGCAGCTTGACTTCTCCCGGTGGCTACACCTTC
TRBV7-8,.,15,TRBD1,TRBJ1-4,CASSLAGTGKEKLFF,TGTGCCAGCAGCTTAGCCGGGACAGGGAAGGAAAAACTGTTTTTT
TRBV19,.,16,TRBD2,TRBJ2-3,CASSITSGPSTDTQYF,TGTGCCAGTAGTATTACTAGCGGCCCTAGCACAGATACGCAGTATTTT
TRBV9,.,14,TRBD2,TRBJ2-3,CASSVQGGTDTQYF,TGTGCCAGCAGCGTGCAGGGAGGGACAGATACGCAGTATTTT
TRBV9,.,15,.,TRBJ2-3,CASSVNGGLEDTQYF,TGTGCCAGCAGCGTAAATGGGGGGTTGGAGGATACGCAGTATTTT
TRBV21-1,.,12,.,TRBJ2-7,CASTVGSFEQYF,TGTGCCAGCACCGTGGGGAGCTTCGAGCAGTACTTC
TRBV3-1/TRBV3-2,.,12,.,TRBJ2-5,CASSRDLETQYF,TGTGCCAGCAGCCGGGACTTGGAGACCCAGTACTTC
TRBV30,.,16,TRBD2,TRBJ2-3,CAWSVGLAGGADTQYF,TGTGCCTGGAGTGTAGGGCTAGCGGGAGGGGCAGATACGCAGTATTTT
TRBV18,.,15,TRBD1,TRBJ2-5,CASSRGTGEGETQYF,TGTGCCAGCTCACGGGGTACAGGGGAAGGAGAGACCCAGTACTTC
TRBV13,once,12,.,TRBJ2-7,CASSPLTYEQYF,TGTGCCAGCAGCCCCCTAACCTACGAGCAGTACTTC
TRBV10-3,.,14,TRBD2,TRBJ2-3,CAISHRLATDTQYF,TGTGCCATCAGTCACAGACTAGCCACAGATACGCAGTATTTT
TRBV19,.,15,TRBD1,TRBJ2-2,CASSLTGGFTGELFF,TGTGCCAGTAGCCTCACAGGGGGCTTCACCGGGGAGCTGTTTTTT
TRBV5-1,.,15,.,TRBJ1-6,CASRLEGGLNSPLHF,TGCGCCAGCAGATTGGAGGGGGGGCTTAATTCACCCCTCCACTTT
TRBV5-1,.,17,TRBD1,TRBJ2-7,CASSSQALRGLVYEQYF,TGCGCCAGCAGTTCCCAGGCCCTCAGGGGGCTAGTCTACGAGCAGTACTTC
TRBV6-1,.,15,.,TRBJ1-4,CASSEMGLKREKLFF,TGTGCCAGCAGTGAGATGGGCCTCAAAAGGGAAAAACTGTTTTTT
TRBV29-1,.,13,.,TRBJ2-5,CSVGVVAEGTQYF,TGCAGCGTTGGAGTGGTCGCCGAGGGGACCCAGTACTTC
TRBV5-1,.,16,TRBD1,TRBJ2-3,CASSLSGQVSTDTQYF,TGCGCCAGCAGCTTGTCCGGACAGGTTAGCACAGATACGCAGTATTTT
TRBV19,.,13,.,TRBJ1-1,CASSMGQNTEAFF,TGTGCCAGTAGTATGGGCCAGAACACTGAAGCTTTCTTT
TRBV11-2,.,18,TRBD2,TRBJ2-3,CASASVVGTSGRTHTQYF,TGTGCCAGCGCTTCGGTAGTGGGGACTAGCGGGAGGACGCATACGCAGTATTTT
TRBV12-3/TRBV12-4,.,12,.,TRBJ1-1,CASSLGRGKAFF,TGTGCCAGCAGTTTGGGTAGAGGGAAAGCTTTCTTT
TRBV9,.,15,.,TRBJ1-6,CASSAVGRANSPLHF,TGTGCCAGCAGCGCGGTGGGCAGGGCCAATTCACCCCTCCACTTT
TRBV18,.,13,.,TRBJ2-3,CASSLTLGDTQYF,TGTGCCAGCTCACTTACCTTGGGCGATACGCAGTATTTT
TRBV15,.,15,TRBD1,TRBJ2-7,CATSRGQGRSYEQYF,TGTGCCACCAGCAGGGGACAGGGGAGATCCTACGAGCAGTACTTC
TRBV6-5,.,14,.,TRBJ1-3,CASTPPGVGNTIYF,TGTGCCAGCACCCCCCCGGGGGTCGGAAACACCATATATTTT
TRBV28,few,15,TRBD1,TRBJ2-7,CASTAAGTGSSEQYF,TGTGCCAGCACCGCCGCCGGGACAGGGAGCAGCGAGCAGTACTTC
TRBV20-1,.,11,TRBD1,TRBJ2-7,CSAPRGYEQYF,TGCAGTGCGCCCAGGGGGTACGAGCAGTACTTC
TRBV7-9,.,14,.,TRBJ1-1,CASSLSRVNTEAFF,TGTGCCAGCAGCTTATCGCGTGTTAACACTGAAGCTTTCTTT
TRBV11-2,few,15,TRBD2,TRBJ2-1,CASSPGLASYNEQFF,TGTGCCAGCAGCCCGGGACTAGCGTCCTACAATGAGCAGTTCTTC
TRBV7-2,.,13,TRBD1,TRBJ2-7,CASSRDRPYEQYF,TGTGCCAGCAGCCGGGACAGACCCTACGAGCAGTACTTC
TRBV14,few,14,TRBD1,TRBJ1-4,CASSQGQGIEKLFF,TGTGCCAGCAGCCAAGGACAGGGTATTGAAAAACTGTTTTTT
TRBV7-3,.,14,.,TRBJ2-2,CASSLGLEVGELFF,TGTGCCAGCAGCTTAGGCCTAGAGGTCGGGGAGCTGTTTTTT
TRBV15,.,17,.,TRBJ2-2,CATSRDTGFEGTGELFF,TGTGCCACCAGCAGAGATACAGGGTTCGAGGGCACCGGGGAGCTGTTTTTT
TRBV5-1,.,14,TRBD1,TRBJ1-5,CASSLTGEYQPQHF,TGCGCCAGCAGCTTGACAGGGGAATATCAGCCCCAGCATTTT
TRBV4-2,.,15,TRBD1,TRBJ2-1,CASSQARSTGTGMFF,TGTGCCAGCAGCCAAGCACGGTCAACCGGGACAGGGATGTTCTTC
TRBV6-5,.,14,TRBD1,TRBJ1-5,CASCRDRGNQPQHF,TGTGCCAGTTGCCGGGACAGGGGCAATCAGCCCCAGCATTTT
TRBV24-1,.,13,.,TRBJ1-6,CATSAGIDSPLHF,TGTGCCACCAGTGCAGGAATTGATTCACCCCTCCACTTT
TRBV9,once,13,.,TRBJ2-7,CASSAGWGNEQYF,TGTGCCAGCAGCGCGGGATGGGGAAACGAGCAGTACTTC
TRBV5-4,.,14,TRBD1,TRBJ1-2,CASSLGQGGYGYTF,TGTGCCAGCAGCTTGGGGCAGGGGGGCTATGGCTACACCTTC
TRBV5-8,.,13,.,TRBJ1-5,CASAEMGNQPQHF,TGTGCCAGCGCAGAAATGGGCAATCAGCCCCAGCATTTT
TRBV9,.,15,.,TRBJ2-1,CASSVTTGDYNEQFF,TGTGCCAGCAGCGTAACGACAGGTGATTACAATGAGCAGTTCTTC
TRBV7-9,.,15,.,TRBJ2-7,CASSLASGLRYEQYF,TGTGCCAGCAGCTTAGCGTCTGGACTAAGGTACGAGCAGTACTTC
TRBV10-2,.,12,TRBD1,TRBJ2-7,CASSPGTVEQYF,TGCGCCAGCAGTCCAGGGACAGTCGAGCAGTACTTC
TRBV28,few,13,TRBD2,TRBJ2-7,CASSLTSGSIQYF,TGTGCCAGCAGTTTAACTAGCGGGAGTATACAGTACTTC
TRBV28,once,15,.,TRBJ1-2,CASSLAPGVNYGYTF,TGTGCCAGCAGTCTAGCACCCGGAGTAAACTATGGCTACACCTTC
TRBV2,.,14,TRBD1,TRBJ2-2,CASSGWTGPGELFF,TGTGCCAGCAGTGGGTGGACAGGGCCCGGGGAGCTGTTTTTT
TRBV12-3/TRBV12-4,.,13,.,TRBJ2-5,CASSFRGEETQYF,TGTGCCAGCAGTTTCAGGGGGGAAGAGACCCAGTACTTC